A single sample is the source of the 2 T cell receptor beta chains below, sequenced in a study of T cells in Graves' hyperthyroidism and ophthalmopathy. Researchers amplified the TCR beta CDR3 regions from RNA transcripts. Researchers ran a first-round RT-PCR on the TCR CDR3 using the HTBI primer set. TCRdb reprocessed the multiplex PCR reads via MiXCR and lists one record per CDR3 protein. Of fewer than 650,000 distinct CDR3 sequences listed, over 11% are singletons. The specimen was blood. Every receptor here comes from a woman between 25 and 40 years old with Graves' hyperthyroidism that later progressed to Graves' ophthalmopathy.

This clonotype was detected a few times. This sequence joins TRBV4-1 and TRBJ2-1; 14 bases agree with TRBD2. The CDR3 runs 15 residues. In germline, CDR1 is MGHRA, CDR2 YSYEKL. The V segment lost 5 bases and the J segment 9 bases; nucleotides outside the gene matches: 6. This CDR3 is CASSLGLAGAGEQFF. In nucleotides, the CDR3 is TGCGCCAGCAGCTTGGGACTAGCGGGAGCCGGTGAGCAGTTCTTC.

In this sample, this clonotype turned up many times. In DNA form, the CDR3 reads TGTGCCAGCAGTCCACGGAGGGGTGAGGGCACCGGGGAGCTGTTTTTT. It translates to CASSPRRGEGTGELFF. The chain recombines TRBV27 with TRBJ2-2; weak D call: TRBD2 (6 bases). The CDR3 has 16 residues. In germline, CDR1 is MNHEY, CDR2 SMNVEV (reference sequence). V lost 5 bases and J 4 bases, leaving 17 bases between the germline ends.